The entry that follows covers one T cell receptor (beta chain) sequence. The target antigen is unknown. This entry is derived from a study of T cell repertoires and HLA-DP antigens. For pre-culture CD4+ samples, the target was approximately 220,000 T cell genomes. Only in-frame clones appear in the TCRdb table, and some are missing; sequencing was by immunoSEQ multiplex PCR. This table holds around 100,000 clones, over 90% found once. Sequencing input: CD4+ T cells from PBMCs. The clonotype originates from a woman in her late teens or twenties in good health and CMV-seronegative.

CDR3: CASSPRGQGNTGELFF. The CDR3 nucleotides are TGTGCCAGCAGCCCTCGGGGACAGGGGAACACCGGGGAGCTGTTTTTT. The rearrangement links TRBV9 to TRBJ2-2, with TRBD1 identical over 9 bases. Germline V gives CDR1 SGDLS, CDR2 YYNGEE. The CDR3 loop spans 16 amino acids. With V trimmed by 4 bases and J by 1 base, 5 bases remained unmatched.